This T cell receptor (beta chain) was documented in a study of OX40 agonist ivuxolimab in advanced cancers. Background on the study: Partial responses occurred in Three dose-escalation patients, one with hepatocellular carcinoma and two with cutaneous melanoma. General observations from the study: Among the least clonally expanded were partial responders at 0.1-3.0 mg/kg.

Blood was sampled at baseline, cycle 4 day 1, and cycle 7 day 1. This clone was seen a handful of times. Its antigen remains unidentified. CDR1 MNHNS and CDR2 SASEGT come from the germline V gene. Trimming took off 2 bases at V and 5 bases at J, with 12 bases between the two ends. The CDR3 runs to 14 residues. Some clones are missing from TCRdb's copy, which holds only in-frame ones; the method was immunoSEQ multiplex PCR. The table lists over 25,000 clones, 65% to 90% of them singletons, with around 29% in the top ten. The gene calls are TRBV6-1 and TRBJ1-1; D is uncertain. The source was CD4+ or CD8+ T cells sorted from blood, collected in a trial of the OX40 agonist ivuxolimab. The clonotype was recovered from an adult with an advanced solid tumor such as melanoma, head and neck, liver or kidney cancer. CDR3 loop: CASSEKSGGTEAFF. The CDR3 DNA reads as TGTGCCAGCAGTGAAAAGTCCGGAGGAACTGAAGCTTTCTTT.